This T cell receptor beta chain was profiled in a study of T-cell memory formation after mild COVID-19 (dated by TCRdb to about 2021). The study in broad terms: TCR sequence clusters from the two donors were largely donor specific. Two young, previously healthy adult volunteers made up the cohort, one male and one female. Longitudinal TCRalpha and TCRbeta repertoire sequencing tracked T-cell clones expanding and contracting after mild COVID-19 in a couple of donors. Points the paper makes about the study in general: Clones that contracted from day 15 to 85 showed balanced CD4/CD8 phenotypes, whereas a second wave of clones that expanded from day 15 to 37 leaned towards CD4+. Contracting CD4+ clones were found mainly in CM and EM memory subsets, while CD8+ clones were enriched in EMRA. Some responding clones were detected in pre-infection memory, which suggested that pre-existing cross-reactive memory T cells had joined the SARS-CoV-2 response. The study covered only a couple of mild cases, and larger cohorts including severe cases with pre-infection samples were considered necessary. The second-wave clones that peaked on day 37 were not confirmed to be SARS-CoV-2 specific.

Cut back by 8 bases and 2 bases, the V and J ends lie 12 bases apart. The germline V gene provides CDR1 SNHLY and CDR2 FYNNEI. Including cysteine and phenylalanine, the CDR3 has 14 amino acids. Only CDR3 DNA remains: 42 bases, in frame from the first base. As for this clonotype: It lacks a known antigen. No qualities accompany the bases; no much larger clone lies one base away.

PBMCs were isolated by Ficoll-Paque density gradient centrifugation. Instrument used: Illumina NovaSeq 6000. TCRalpha and TCRbeta cDNA libraries were built by 5'RACE with constant-segment primers, adding sample barcodes and unique molecular identifiers. Trizol reagent was used to extract RNA from every sample. Amplification of the libraries took two PCR steps, and the second step added a second sample barcode plus Illumina TruSeq adapters. Sequencing of the libraries was done on an Illumina NovaSeq, producing 2 x 150 bp paired-end reads. In the source study's methods: With migec v1.2.7, reads were demultiplexed and then collapsed into UMI-guided consensus sequences. Using mixcr v2.1.11, UMI consensuses were aligned to TRA and TRB V and J templates and then assembled into clonotypes. A clonotype was counted as expanded or contracted only if both edgeR and NoisET called the change significant, with noise models trained on biological replicates. For edgeR calls, a false discovery rate-adjusted p below 0.01 and a log2 fold-change threshold of 1 were applied. As an exploratory analysis of dynamics, max-normalized trajectories of the 1000 most abundant clonotypes were examined by PCA with hierarchical clustering. Separately sequenced CD4+ and CD8+ repertoires were used to assign a CD4 or CD8 phenotype to each responding clone. TCRdb reprocessing: public reads trimmed at Q25 with fastp, clones called with MiXCR, in-frame beta chains kept. Each CDR3 protein appears once, grouped with its most common genes and DNA. It is TCRdb's table, rather than the study itself, that gives the V and J calls and clone size. Across this sample there are 500,000 to 600,000 distinct CDR3 sequences, with around 17% seen only once. The ten top clones hold around 12% of the sample.

The V gene is TRBV2 and the J gene is TRBJ2-2; TRBD1 is a weak D gene call, 6 bases matching. The clonotype was recovered from an adult woman who had mild COVID-19 (a few samples of this study predate the infection). The sample titles of this study are shuffled in the database, so cell type and time point are left out; the donor was told from shared clones. Input material: PBMCs or a T cell subset sorted from them (not recorded which). Here the CDR3 is given as CASFRDKNTGELFF. The bases read TGTGCCAGCTTCCGGGACAAAAACACCGGGGAGCTGTTTTTT.